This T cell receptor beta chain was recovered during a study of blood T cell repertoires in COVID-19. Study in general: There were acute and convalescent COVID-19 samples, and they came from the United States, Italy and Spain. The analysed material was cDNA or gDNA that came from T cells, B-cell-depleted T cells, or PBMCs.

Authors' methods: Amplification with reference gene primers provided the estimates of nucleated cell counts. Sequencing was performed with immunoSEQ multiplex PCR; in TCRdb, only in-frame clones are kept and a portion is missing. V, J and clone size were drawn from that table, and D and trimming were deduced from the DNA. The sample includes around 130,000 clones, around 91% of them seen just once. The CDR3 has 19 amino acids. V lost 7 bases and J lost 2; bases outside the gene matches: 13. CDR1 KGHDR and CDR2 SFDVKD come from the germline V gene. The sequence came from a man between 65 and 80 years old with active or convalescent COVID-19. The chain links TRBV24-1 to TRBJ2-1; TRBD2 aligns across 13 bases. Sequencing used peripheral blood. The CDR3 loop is CATSSTSGRGPGPYNEQFF. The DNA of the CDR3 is TGTGCCACCAGCTCAACTAGCGGGAGGGGACCCGGACCCTACAATGAGCAGTTCTTC.